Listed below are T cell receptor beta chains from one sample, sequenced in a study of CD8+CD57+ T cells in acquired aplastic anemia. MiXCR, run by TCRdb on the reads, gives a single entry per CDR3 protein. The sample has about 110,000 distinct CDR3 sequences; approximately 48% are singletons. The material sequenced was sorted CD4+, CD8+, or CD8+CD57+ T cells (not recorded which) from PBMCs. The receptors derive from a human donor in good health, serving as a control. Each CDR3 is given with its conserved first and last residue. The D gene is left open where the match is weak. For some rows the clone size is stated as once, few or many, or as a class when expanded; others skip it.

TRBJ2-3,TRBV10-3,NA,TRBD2,CAISESRGLAGTDTQYF,TGTGCCATCAGTGAGTCTAGGGGACTAGCGGGCACAGATACGCAGTATTTT
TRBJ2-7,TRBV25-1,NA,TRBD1,CASSGGGQGSREQYF,TGTGCCAGCAGTGGGGGGGGACAGGGGTCCCGCGAGCAGTACTTC
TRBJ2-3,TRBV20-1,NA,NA,CSARVGTDTQYF,TGCAGTGCTAGAGTGGGGACAGATACGCAGTATTTT
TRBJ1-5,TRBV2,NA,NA,CASSGNGNQPQHF,TGTGCCAGCAGTGGAAACGGAAATCAGCCCCAGCATTTT
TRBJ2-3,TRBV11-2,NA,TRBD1,CASSLTGTGPQDTQYF,TGTGCCAGCAGCCTTACCGGGACAGGTCCACAGGATACGCAGTATTTT
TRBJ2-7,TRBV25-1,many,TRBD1,CASSESRQGGPYEQYF,TGTGCCAGCAGTGAATCCCGACAGGGGGGGCCTTACGAGCAGTACTTC
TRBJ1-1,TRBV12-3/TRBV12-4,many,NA,CASRRTAITEAFF,TGTGCCAGCAGGAGGACAGCGATCACTGAAGCTTTCTTT
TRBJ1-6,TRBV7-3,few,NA,CASSLMQGFVSPLHF,TGTGCCAGCAGCTTAATGCAGGGGTTTGTTTCACCCCTCCACTTT
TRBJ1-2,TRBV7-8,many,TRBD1,CASSLPGQGVKGYTF,TGTGCCAGCAGCTTACCCGGACAGGGGGTTAAAGGCTACACCTTC
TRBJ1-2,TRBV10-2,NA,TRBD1,CASSPDRGPYGYTF,TGCGCCAGCAGTCCGGACAGGGGGCCTTATGGCTACACCTTC
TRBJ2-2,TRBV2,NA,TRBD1,CASSEAGGHTGELFF,TGTGCCAGCAGTGAGGCAGGGGGCCACACCGGGGAGCTGTTTTTT
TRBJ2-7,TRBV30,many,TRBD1,CAWSPRIGQGASEQYF,TGTGCCTGGAGCCCAAGGATCGGCCAGGGGGCGAGTGAGCAGTACTTC
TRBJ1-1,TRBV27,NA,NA,CASRYGGGNTEAFF,TGTGCCAGCAGGTACGGGGGGGGGAACACTGAAGCTTTCTTT
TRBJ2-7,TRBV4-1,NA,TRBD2,CASSQELADYEQYF,TGCGCCAGCAGCCAAGAGCTAGCGGACTACGAGCAGTACTTC
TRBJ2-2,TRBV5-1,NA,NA,CASSLDPGRGTGELFF,TGCGCCAGCAGCCTCGACCCCGGACGGGGCACCGGGGAGCTGTTTTTT
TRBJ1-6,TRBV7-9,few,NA,CASSSRGSPLHF,TGTGCCAGCAGCTCCAGGGGTTCACCCCTCCACTTT
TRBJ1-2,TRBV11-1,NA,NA,CASSPYALTATNGYTF,TGTGCCAGCAGTCCGTACGCCTTGACAGCCACCAATGGCTACACCTTC
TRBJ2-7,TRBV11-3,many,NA,CASSDPTSYEQYF,TGTGCCAGCAGCGACCCAACTTCCTACGAGCAGTACTTC